A single TCR beta chain is shown here with its context. Its target is unknown. Viral peptide pool expansion of antigen-specific CD4+ T cells preceded sequencing in the ViraFEST assay. Investigators separated out CD4+ T cells once around eleven days of culture had passed. Two doses of either BNT162b2 or mRNA-1273 were given to each participant. Cultures of about 2 million PBMC per well contained 10 IU/ml IL-2 plus 10 ug/ml peptides. Half of the medium was exchanged for IL-2 medium on both days 3 and 7. These data originate in a study of vaccination effects on CD4 cells after COVID-19. About the study: Post-vaccine sampling occurred a median 72 days after the second dose. Findings of the study overall: In vaccinees who were healthy, merely 1 out of 255 vaccine-induced clones cross-reacted with common cold coronaviruses.

Repertoires were generated with immunoSEQ multiplex PCR, while TCRdb's copy carries only in-frame clones and drops some. The sample has about 32,000 clones, approximately 75% seen once. The CDR3 runs 20 residues. Germline-derived CDR1 and CDR2 are SGHTS and YDEGEE. J gave up 5 bases and V 2 bases, and 16 bases lay outside the gene matches. The receptor comes from a human donor who received a COVID-19 vaccine. Sequences were derived from CD4+ T cells from PBMCs cultured with HCoV-229E spike peptides, sampled after COVID-19 vaccination. The chain recombines TRBV5-8 with TRBJ2-1; 13 bases fit TRBD2. CDR3 bases: TGTGCCAGCAGCTTCCCGGGACAGGTACTACTAGCGGGAGGGAACAATGAGCAGTTCTTC. The encoded protein is CASSFPGQVLLAGGNNEQFF.